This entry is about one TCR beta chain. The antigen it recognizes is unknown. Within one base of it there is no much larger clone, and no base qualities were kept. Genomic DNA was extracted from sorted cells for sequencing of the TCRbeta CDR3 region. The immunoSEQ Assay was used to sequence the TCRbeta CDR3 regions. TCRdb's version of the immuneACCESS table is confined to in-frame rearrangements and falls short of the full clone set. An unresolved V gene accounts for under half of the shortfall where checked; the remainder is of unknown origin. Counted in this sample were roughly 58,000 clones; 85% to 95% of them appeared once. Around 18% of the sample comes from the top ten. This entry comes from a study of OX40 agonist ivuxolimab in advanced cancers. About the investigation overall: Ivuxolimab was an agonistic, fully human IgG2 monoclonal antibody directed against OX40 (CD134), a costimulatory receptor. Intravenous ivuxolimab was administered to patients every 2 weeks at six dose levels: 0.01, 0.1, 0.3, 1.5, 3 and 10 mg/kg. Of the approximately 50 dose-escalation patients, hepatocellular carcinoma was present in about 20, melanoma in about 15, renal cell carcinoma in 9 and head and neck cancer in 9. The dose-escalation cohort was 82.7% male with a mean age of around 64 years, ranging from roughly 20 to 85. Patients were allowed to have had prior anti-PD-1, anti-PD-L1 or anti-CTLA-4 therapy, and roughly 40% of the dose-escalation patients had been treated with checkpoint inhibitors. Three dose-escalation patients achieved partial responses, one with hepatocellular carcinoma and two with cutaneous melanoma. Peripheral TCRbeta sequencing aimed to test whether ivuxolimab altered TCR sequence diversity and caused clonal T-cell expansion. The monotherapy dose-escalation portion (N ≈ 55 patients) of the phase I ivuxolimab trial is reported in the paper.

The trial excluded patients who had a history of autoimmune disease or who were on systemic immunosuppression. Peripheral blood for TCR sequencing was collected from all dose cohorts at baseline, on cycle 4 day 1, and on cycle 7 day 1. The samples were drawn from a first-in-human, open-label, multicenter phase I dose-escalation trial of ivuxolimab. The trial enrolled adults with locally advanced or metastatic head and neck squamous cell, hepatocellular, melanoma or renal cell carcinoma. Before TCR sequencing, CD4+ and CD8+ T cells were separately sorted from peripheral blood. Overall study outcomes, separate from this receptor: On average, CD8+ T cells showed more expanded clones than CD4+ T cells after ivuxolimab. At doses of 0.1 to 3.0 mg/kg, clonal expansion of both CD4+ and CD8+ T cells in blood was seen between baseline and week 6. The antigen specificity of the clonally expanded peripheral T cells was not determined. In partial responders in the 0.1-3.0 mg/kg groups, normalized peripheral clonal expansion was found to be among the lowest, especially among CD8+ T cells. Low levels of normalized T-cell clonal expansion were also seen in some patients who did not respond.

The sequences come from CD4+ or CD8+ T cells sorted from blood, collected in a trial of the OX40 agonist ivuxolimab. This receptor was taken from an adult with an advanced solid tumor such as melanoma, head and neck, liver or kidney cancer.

The base sequence is TGTGCCAGCAGCCGGGAGGGGAACACCGGGGAGCTGTTTTTT. Its translation is CASSREGNTGELFF. The chain uses TRBV7-6 and TRBJ2-2; the central 8 bases match TRBD2. The CDR3 runs 14 residues from the cysteine to the phenylalanine. Only the CDR3 part of the read is kept: 42 bases, read in frame from the first base. Ends trimmed: V by 5 bases, J by 1 base; bases unmatched to a gene: 0. Sequences SGHVS (CDR1) and FNYEAQ (CDR2) are obtained from the germline V gene.